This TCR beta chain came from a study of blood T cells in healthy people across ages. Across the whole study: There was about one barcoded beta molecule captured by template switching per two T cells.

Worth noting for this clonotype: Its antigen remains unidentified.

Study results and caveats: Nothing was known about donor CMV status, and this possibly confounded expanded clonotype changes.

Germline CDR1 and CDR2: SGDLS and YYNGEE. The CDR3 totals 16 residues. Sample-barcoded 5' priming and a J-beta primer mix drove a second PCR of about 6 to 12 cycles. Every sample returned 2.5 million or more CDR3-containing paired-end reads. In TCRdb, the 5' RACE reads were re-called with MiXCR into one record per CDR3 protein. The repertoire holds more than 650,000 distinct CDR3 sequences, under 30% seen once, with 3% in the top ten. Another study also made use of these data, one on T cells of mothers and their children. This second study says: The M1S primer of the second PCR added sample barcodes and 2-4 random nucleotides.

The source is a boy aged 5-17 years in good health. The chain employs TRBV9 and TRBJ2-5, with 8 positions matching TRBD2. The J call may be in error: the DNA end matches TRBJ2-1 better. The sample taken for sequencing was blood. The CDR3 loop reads CASIRLYRGGRDFQFF. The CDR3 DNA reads TGTGCCAGCATCCGTCTGTATCGGGGGGGTCGAGATTTTCAGTTCTTC.